These 5 T cell receptor beta chains were all obtained from the same sample, sequenced in a study of cytomegalovirus exposure and HLA in healthy donors. The data were produced by immunoSEQ multiplex PCR, yet TCRdb's version contains in-frame clones alone and is incomplete. This table holds 180,000 or so clones, roughly 84% found once. The sample consisted of PBMCs. Receptors were obtained from a woman aged 30 to 39 in good health and CMV-seropositive.

The CDR3 sequence is CASSSMTLIYEQYF. CDR3 nucleotides: TGTGCCAGCAGTTCCATGACACTTATCTACGAGCAGTACTTC. The chain joins TRBV28 to TRBJ2-7; D remains unclear. The germline V gene has CDR1 MDHEN and CDR2 SYDVKM. This CDR3 is 14 amino acids long. Trimming left V 4 bases short and J 3 bases short, with 13 bases between.

The rearrangement uses TRBV28 and TRBJ1-2; no definite D call. CDR3 length: 13 amino acids. Germline V lookup: CDR1 MDHEN, CDR2 SYDVKM. The ends were cut back, 7 bases at V and 4 bases at J, with 13 bases in the middle. Here the CDR3 DNA reads TGTGCCAGCACCGGCGTTCGGGGCTATGGCTACACCTTC. Translated, it gives CASTGVRGYGYTF.

This clone was observed a single time. The same CDR3 is also encoded by other DNA sequences in this sample. Here the CDR3 reads CASSLGGQLNTEAFF. The CDR3 nucleotides are TGCGCCAGCAGCTTGGGAGGACAACTGAACACTGAAGCTTTCTTT. The chain uses TRBV5-1 and TRBJ1-1; TRBD1 is a possible D gene (5 bases). Looked up from germline, CDR1 is SGHRS and CDR2 is YFSETQ. The V and J ends lost 0 bases and 0 bases respectively, with 9 bases between them. The CDR3 loop spans 15 amino acids.

The sample holds one count of this clone. This chain joins TRBV5-8 and TRBJ2-7, with 8 nucleotides matching TRBD1. CDR3 length equals 15 residues. Germline values: CDR1 SGHTS, CDR2 YDEGEE. V was pared by 1 base and J by 3 bases, with 6 bases of the junction left unmatched. The chain's CDR3 is CASSLSGTGIYEQYF. In nucleotides, the CDR3 is TGTGCCAGCAGCTTGTCCGGGACAGGCATCTACGAGCAGTACTTC.

This clone was seen once. The rearrangement uses TRBV10-2 and TRBJ1-2; D is uncertain. The germline V gene encodes CDR1 WSHSY and CDR2 SAAADI. Deletions cut 0 bases from V and 5 bases from J, with 13 bases between. The CDR3 is 15 amino acids. The CDR3 DNA follows: TGCGCCAGCAGTGAGTCGGCAGGAGCGGGATATGGCTACACCTTC. It codes for CASSESAGAGYGYTF.